Listed below are T cell receptor beta chains from one sample, sequenced in a study of long-term antiretroviral therapy in people with HIV. The data were produced by immunoSEQ multiplex PCR, yet TCRdb's version contains in-frame clones alone and is incomplete. The data show tens of thousands of clones, roughly 83% seen once. Sequencing was performed on unsorted PBMCs, taken 0.7 years before starting antiretroviral therapy. These TCRs come from a man in his thirties or forties with HIV. Each CDR3 is given with its conserved first and last residue. The D gene is left open where the match is weak. Clone size is given for some rows only: seen once, a few or many times, or a class if the clone is expanded.

clone_size: -; v_call: TRBV6-5; j_call: TRBJ2-1; d_call: -; cdr3_nt: TGTGCCAGCAGTTACCAGAGCTCCTACAATGAGCAGTTCTTC; cdr3_aa: CASSYQSSYNEQFF
clone_size: -; v_call: TRBV7-9; j_call: TRBJ1-2; d_call: -; cdr3_nt: TGTGCCAGCAGCTTAGCCGAGACAGAGTCTAACTATGGCTACACCTTC; cdr3_aa: CASSLAETESNYGYTF
clone_size: -; v_call: TRBV19; j_call: TRBJ1-5; d_call: -; cdr3_nt: TGTGCCAGTACTGGGGTTTCGGGGAATCAGCCCCAGCATTTT; cdr3_aa: CASTGVSGNQPQHF
clone_size: -; v_call: TRBV27; j_call: TRBJ1-1; d_call: -; cdr3_nt: TGTGCCAGCAGTCCGGACGTCAACACTGAAGCTTTCTTT; cdr3_aa: CASSPDVNTEAFF
clone_size: -; v_call: TRBV28; j_call: TRBJ1-4; d_call: -; cdr3_nt: TGTGCCAGCAGCCTTCAGGGGTCCGCGGAGGAACTGTTTTTT; cdr3_aa: CASSLQGSAEELFF
clone_size: -; v_call: TRBV27; j_call: TRBJ2-3; d_call: TRBD2; cdr3_nt: TGTGCCAGCAACGTAGGGTGGGGGGGGGATACAGATACGCAGTATTTT; cdr3_aa: CASNVGWGGDTDTQYF
clone_size: -; v_call: TRBV19; j_call: TRBJ1-4; d_call: -; cdr3_nt: TGTGCCAGTAGTATTCTTCCACAGAGCCCTAATGAAAAACTGTTTTTT; cdr3_aa: CASSILPQSPNEKLFF
clone_size: -; v_call: TRBV14; j_call: TRBJ2-7; d_call: TRBD2; cdr3_nt: TGTGCCAGCAGCCAAGTGGGGTTCGGGACGGGAGGCCCCCCTCACGAGCAGTACTTC; cdr3_aa: CASSQVGFGTGGPPHEQYF
clone_size: once; v_call: TRBV5-1; j_call: TRBJ2-3; d_call: -; cdr3_nt: TGCGCCAGCAGCTACACGTTGGTAGCTACTGATACGCAGTATTTT; cdr3_aa: CASSYTLVATDTQYF
clone_size: -; v_call: TRBV27; j_call: TRBJ1-1; d_call: -; cdr3_nt: TGTGCCAGCAGTTTAAGGGGGGCGAACACTGAAGCTTTCTTT; cdr3_aa: CASSLRGANTEAFF
clone_size: -; v_call: TRBV28; j_call: TRBJ2-5; d_call: -; cdr3_nt: TGTGCCAGCAGTTTATCAACAGGGTTATCAGAGACCCAGTACTTC; cdr3_aa: CASSLSTGLSETQYF
clone_size: -; v_call: TRBV29-1; j_call: TRBJ1-1; d_call: -; cdr3_nt: TGCAGCGTCCACCTCGACACAAGTCTCGCTGAAGCTTTCTTT; cdr3_aa: CSVHLDTSLAEAFF
clone_size: -; v_call: TRBV20-1; j_call: TRBJ1-1; d_call: -; cdr3_nt: TGCAGTGCTAGAGCCCCCCGCGGTTTCTTT; cdr3_aa: CSARAPRGFF
clone_size: -; v_call: TRBV29-1; j_call: TRBJ1-1; d_call: -; cdr3_nt: TGCAGCGTTGATGCAGGGCCTGAAGCTTTCTTT; cdr3_aa: CSVDAGPEAFF
clone_size: -; v_call: TRBV19; j_call: TRBJ1-1; d_call: -; cdr3_nt: TGTGCCAGTAGTGATCACCCAATGAACACTGAAGCTTTCTTT; cdr3_aa: CASSDHPMNTEAFF
clone_size: -; v_call: TRBV6-5; j_call: TRBJ2-6; d_call: TRBD1; cdr3_nt: TGTGCCAGCAGTTCCGGGACAGGGAATCAGATGCTGACTTTC; cdr3_aa: CASSSGTGNQMLTF
clone_size: few; v_call: TRBV30; j_call: TRBJ1-6; d_call: -; cdr3_nt: TGTGCCTGGAGTGTTTTGACGTCCTATAATTCACCCCTCCACTTT; cdr3_aa: CAWSVLTSYNSPLHF
clone_size: -; v_call: TRBV6-1; j_call: TRBJ2-1; d_call: -; cdr3_nt: TGTGCCAGCTTTGTGGGGGGCTACAATGAGCAGTTCTTC; cdr3_aa: CASFVGGYNEQFF
clone_size: -; v_call: TRBV7-9; j_call: TRBJ2-7; d_call: -; cdr3_nt: TGTGCCAGCAGTAACGAGGGCCTGGATGGGGAGCAGTACTTC; cdr3_aa: CASSNEGLDGEQYF
clone_size: -; v_call: TRBV5-4; j_call: TRBJ2-7; d_call: -; cdr3_nt: TGTGCCAGCAGCATAAGAGGGACGGGACCCTACGAGCAGTACTTC; cdr3_aa: CASSIRGTGPYEQYF
clone_size: -; v_call: TRBV19; j_call: TRBJ2-3; d_call: -; cdr3_nt: TGTGCCAGTAGTATTGGAGATACGCAGTATTTT; cdr3_aa: CASSIGDTQYF
clone_size: -; v_call: TRBV7-2; j_call: TRBJ1-5; d_call: -; cdr3_nt: TGTGCCAGCAACCTAGAGGGCGGGAATCAGCCCCAGCATTTT; cdr3_aa: CASNLEGGNQPQHF
clone_size: few; v_call: TRBV11-2; j_call: TRBJ2-5; d_call: -; cdr3_nt: TGTGCCAGCAGCTTAGAGGGACTACATCCGCCAGGGGAAGAGACCCAGTACTTC; cdr3_aa: CASSLEGLHPPGEETQYF
clone_size: -; v_call: TRBV11-2; j_call: TRBJ2-3; d_call: -; cdr3_nt: TGTGCCAGCAGCTTAGCTCCGGGCTTACAGAATACGCAGTATTTT; cdr3_aa: CASSLAPGLQNTQYF
clone_size: -; v_call: TRBV23-1; j_call: TRBJ1-2; d_call: TRBD1; cdr3_nt: TGCGCCAGCAGTCAGGGGAGGGGGCGAAACTATGGCTACACCTTC; cdr3_aa: CASSQGRGRNYGYTF
clone_size: few; v_call: TRBV19; j_call: TRBJ1-2; d_call: TRBD1; cdr3_nt: TGTGCCAGTAGCGGACAGGGGGCTCATGGCTACACCTTC; cdr3_aa: CASSGQGAHGYTF
clone_size: -; v_call: TRBV7-9; j_call: TRBJ2-2; d_call: -; cdr3_nt: TGTGCCAGCAGCTCCCTCGACTCGACTACCGGGGAGCTGTTTTTT; cdr3_aa: CASSSLDSTTGELFF
clone_size: -; v_call: TRBV28; j_call: TRBJ2-7; d_call: TRBD1; cdr3_nt: TGTGCCAGCAGCCCTCCGGACAGGGGCACCTACGAGCAGTACTTC; cdr3_aa: CASSPPDRGTYEQYF
clone_size: medium-sized; v_call: TRBV27; j_call: TRBJ1-6; d_call: -; cdr3_nt: TGTGCCAGCAGCGACCAGACAGTGCTCAATTCACCCCTCCACTTT; cdr3_aa: CASSDQTVLNSPLHF
clone_size: -; v_call: TRBV4-3; j_call: TRBJ2-2; d_call: TRBD2; cdr3_nt: TGCGCCAGCAGCCAAGACGGGACTAGCGGGAGATCCGGGGAGCTGTTTTTT; cdr3_aa: CASSQDGTSGRSGELFF
clone_size: -; v_call: TRBV6-5; j_call: TRBJ2-3; d_call: -; cdr3_nt: TGTGCCAGCAGTTTTGGAGGGGCTAGCACAGATACGCAGTATTTT; cdr3_aa: CASSFGGASTDTQYF
clone_size: -; v_call: TRBV15; j_call: TRBJ1-2; d_call: -; cdr3_nt: TGTGCCACCAGCAGAGATTGGGCAGGGGTCTATGGCTACACCTTC; cdr3_aa: CATSRDWAGVYGYTF
clone_size: -; v_call: TRBV5-6; j_call: TRBJ1-1; d_call: -; cdr3_nt: TGTGCCAGCAGTTTTACAGGCTCGGTCACTGAAGCTTTCTTT; cdr3_aa: CASSFTGSVTEAFF
clone_size: -; v_call: TRBV6-5; j_call: TRBJ2-7; d_call: TRBD2; cdr3_nt: TGTGCCAGCAGCCCAGGGACTAGGACGGGCGAGCAGTACTTC; cdr3_aa: CASSPGTRTGEQYF
clone_size: -; v_call: TRBV27; j_call: TRBJ1-2; d_call: -; cdr3_nt: TGTGCCAGCAGTTTAAGGCAGGGAAGAGGGTATGGCTACACCTTC; cdr3_aa: CASSLRQGRGYGYTF